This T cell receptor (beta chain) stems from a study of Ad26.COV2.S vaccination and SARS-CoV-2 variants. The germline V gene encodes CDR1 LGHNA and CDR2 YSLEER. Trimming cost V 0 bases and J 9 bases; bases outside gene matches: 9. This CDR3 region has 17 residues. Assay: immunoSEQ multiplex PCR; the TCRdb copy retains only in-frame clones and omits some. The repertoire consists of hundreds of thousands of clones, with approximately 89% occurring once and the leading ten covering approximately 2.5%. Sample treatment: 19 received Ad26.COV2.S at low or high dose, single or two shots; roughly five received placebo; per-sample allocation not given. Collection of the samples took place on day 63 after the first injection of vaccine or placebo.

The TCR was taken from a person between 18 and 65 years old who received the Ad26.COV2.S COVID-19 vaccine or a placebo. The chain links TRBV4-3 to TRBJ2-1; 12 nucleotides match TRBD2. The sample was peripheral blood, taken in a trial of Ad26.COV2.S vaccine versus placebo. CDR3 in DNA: TGCGCCAGCAGCCAAGATATTGGACTAGCGGGGAGAAGTGAGCAGTTCTTC. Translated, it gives CASSQDIGLAGRSEQFF.